The 30 T cell receptor beta chains given below trace back to one sample, sequenced in a study of T cells in narcolepsy. Sequencing used immunoSEQ multiplex PCR; TCRdb keeps in-frame clones, though not all of them. The sample includes under 35,000 clones, around 80% of them seen just once. Sequenced sample: memory (CD45RA-) CD4+ T cells from blood. These receptors originate from a human donor in good health.

This sequence joins TRBV7-8 and TRBJ2-2; no reliable D call. V was clipped by 2 bases and J by 1 base, with 5 bases between them. CDR3 length: 14 residues. Germline CDR1 is SGHVS and CDR2 is FQNEAQ. The CDR3 DNA reads as TGTGCCAGCAGCTTAAATGGGAACACCGGGGAGCTGTTTTTT. Amino acid sequence: CASSLNGNTGELFF.

The chain uses TRBV11-3 and TRBJ1-6; TRBD1 might be the D (5 bases). CDR3 length: 15 residues. V was pared by 7 bases and J by 7 bases, with 17 bases between. Germline lookup yields CDR1 SGHNT and CDR2 YENEEA. The CDR3 DNA reads as TGTGCCAGCACCGAGCGGGGGGATACGAATTCACCCCTCCACTTT. Amino acid sequence: CASTERGDTNSPLHF.

The chain employs TRBV7-2 and TRBJ1-4, with 10 bases that match TRBD1. V shed 1 base and J 7 bases; nucleotides not matched to a gene: 9. The V gene's germline CDR1 is SGHTA and CDR2 FQGNSA. The CDR3 consists of 17 residues. In nucleotides, the CDR3 is TGTGCCAGCAGCTTAGGGGGTTCCGGGACAGGGGTTGAAAAACTGTTTTTT. This translates into CASSLGGSGTGVEKLFF.

The chain uses TRBV6-5 and TRBJ1-2; TRBD1 matches at 9 bases. Germline CDR1 reads MNHEY; CDR2 reads SVGAGI. V lost 5 bases and J lost 2; bases outside the gene matches: 0. CDR3 length: 13 residues. CDR3 nucleotides: TGTGCCAGCAGTGGGACAGGGAACTATGGCTACACCTTC. Protein sequence: CASSGTGNYGYTF.

CDR3 amino acids: CASSRQGGSYNEQFF. The DNA for the CDR3 is TGTGCCAGCAGCCGACAGGGTGGCTCCTACAATGAGCAGTTCTTC. The genes are TRBV7-3 and TRBJ2-1; 7 bases match TRBD1. The CDR3 loop spans 15 amino acids. The germline V gene encodes CDR1 SGHTA and CDR2 FQGTGA. The V gene end was trimmed by 5 bases and the J gene end by 0 bases; junction bases not matched to a gene: 4.

The chain carries TRBV18 and TRBJ1-3; D is ambiguous. CDR1 and CDR2 (germline): KGHSH, LQKENI. CDR3 length: 13 residues. Trimming removed 3 bases at V and 1 base at J, with 4 bases between. As DNA, the CDR3 is TGTGCCAGCTCACCCCGGTCTGGAAACACCATATATTTT. This encodes CASSPRSGNTIYF.

The genes are TRBV19 and TRBJ2-5, with D perhaps matching TRBD2 (6 bases). This CDR3 has 12 residues. CDR1 is LNHDA, CDR2 SQIVND, per germline (reference sequence). V lost 4 bases to trimming and J lost 4 bases, with 7 bases between them. DNA for the CDR3: TGTGCCAGTAGTAGGGGGGTAGAGACCCAGTACTTC. It is translated as CASSRGVETQYF.

This clone was found once. V gene TRBV18 combines with J gene TRBJ2-7, with 8 bases that match TRBD2. V shed 6 bases, J shed 2 bases, and the junction held 6 bases outside the gene matches. Germline lookup yields CDR1 KGHSH and CDR2 LQKENI. The CDR3 totals 14 residues. CDR3: CASSREGVAYEQYF. The CDR3 DNA reads as TGTGCCAGCTCCCGGGAGGGGGTGGCCTACGAGCAGTACTTC. Variable domain in full (rest from reference TRBV18 and TRBJ2-7): NAGVMQNPRHLVRRRGQEARLRCSPMKGHSHVYWYRQLPEEGLKFMVYLQKENIIDESGMPKERFSAEFPKEGPSILRIQQVVRGDSAAYFCASSREGVAYEQYFGPGTRLTVT.

This clone is a singleton in its sample. V is TRBV30 and J is TRBJ2-1; D possibly corresponds to TRBD2 (6 bases). V was clipped by 1 base and J by 3 bases, with 22 bases between them. The CDR3 totals 18 residues. The germline CDR1 and CDR2 sequences are GTSNPN and SVGIG (reference sequence). In DNA form, the CDR3 reads TGTGCCTGGAGTGGGGCCCAGACTAGGGCGGGGCACTACAATGAGCAGTTCTTC. Protein sequence: CAWSGAQTRAGHYNEQFF.

The V gene is TRBV10-1, the J gene TRBJ1-2, with D unresolved. Trimming took 0 bases from V and 1 from J, leaving 9 bases between them. This CDR3 comprises 15 residues. CDR1 is WNHNN and CDR2 is SYGVQD in the germline V gene (reference sequence). The DNA of the CDR3 is TGCGCCAGCAGTGAGTCTTACGGCAGTAACTATGGCTACACCTTC. Translated, it gives CASSESYGSNYGYTF.

This chain joins TRBV9 and TRBJ1-6; D is undetermined. The CDR3 spans 13 residues. The germline V and J ends were trimmed by 0 bases and 7 bases, with 5 bases remaining between them. The germline V gene encodes CDR1 SGDLS and CDR2 YYNGEE. CDR3: CASSVVGNSPLHF. CDR3 sequence (DNA): TGTGCCAGCAGCGTAGTAGGGAATTCACCCCTCCACTTT. Full variable domain (remainder filled in from reference TRBV9 and TRBJ1-6): DSGVTQTPKHLITATGQRVTLRCSPRSGDLSVYWYQQSLDQGLQFLIQYYNGEERAKGNILERFSAQQFPDLHSELNLSSLELGDSALYFCASSVVGNSPLHFGNGTRLTVT.

This chain links TRBV18 with TRBJ1-2; D gene unclear. The length of the CDR3 is 12 residues. Germline CDR1 is KGHSH and CDR2 is LQKENI. Trimming took off 3 bases at V and 5 bases at J, with 7 bases between the two ends. The CDR3 DNA follows: TGTGCCAGCTCACCTCCCGGGTATGGCTACACCTTC. Its protein product is CASSPPGYGYTF.

This clone has only a few counts. In nucleotides, the CDR3 is TGTGCTAGTGGTTTGGACGGCCACTATGGCTACACCTTC. Its translation: CASGLDGHYGYTF. This chain joins TRBV12-5 and TRBJ1-2; D is unclear. With 1 base removed from V and 3 bases from J, the gap between germline ends came to 6 bases. This CDR3 spans 13 amino acids. In germline, CDR1 is LGHNT, CDR2 FRNRAP. Combining the CDR3 with reference TRBV12-5 and TRBJ1-2 gives the whole variable domain DARVTQTPRHKVTEMGQEVTMRCQPILGHNTVFWYRQTMMQGLELLAYFRNRAPLDDSGMPKDRFSAEMPDATLATLKIQPSEPRDSAVYFCASGLDGHYGYTFGSGTRLTVV.

This clone has just a few counts. V usage is TRBV6-1 and J usage is TRBJ2-6; 10 bases match TRBD2. Germline V gene lookup returns CDR1 MNHNS and CDR2 SASEGT. The CDR3 length is 18 residues. Germline trimming cut 3 bases from V and 3 bases from J; bases unmatched to any gene: 8. The DNA of the CDR3 is TGTGCCAGCAGTGACAGCCTAGCGGGAGTAGGTGGGGCCAACGTCCTGACTTTC. Amino acids: CASSDSLAGVGGANVLTF.

The sample holds one count of this clone. This chain joins TRBV5-1 and TRBJ1-5; tentatively, D is TRBD1 (5 bases). V was shortened by 4 bases and J by 1 base, with 9 bases between the two germline ends. This CDR3 is 14 amino acids long. Germline CDR1 is SGHRS and CDR2 is YFSETQ. This chain's CDR3 is CASSPWGSNQPQHF. Written as DNA, the CDR3 is TGCGCCAGCAGCCCATGGGGCAGCAATCAGCCCCAGCATTTT.

The chain is built from TRBV28 and TRBJ2-5; TRBD1 is a possible D gene (6 bases). The CDR3 has 13 amino acids. The V end lost 6 bases, the J end lost 5 bases, and 13 bases lay between the germline ends. CDR1 and CDR2 (germline): MDHEN, SYDVKM. The DNA of the CDR3 is TGTGCCAGCAGGGTGAACAGGGATGAGACCCAGTACTTC. The encoded protein is CASRVNRDETQYF.

This clone came up once. The chain carries TRBV2 and TRBJ1-1; possibly TRBD1 for D (5 bases). This CDR3 region has 13 residues. V shed 4 bases and J shed 7 bases, with 13 bases lying between them. Looked up from germline, CDR1 is SNHLY and CDR2 is FYNNEI. The DNA for the CDR3 is TGTGCCAGCAGTGGAGGGGCAGTAGGTGAAGCTTTCTTT. It is translated as CASSGGAVGEAFF.

The chain employs TRBV7-3 and TRBJ2-1; D call uncertain. CDR1 is SGHTA and CDR2 is FQGTGA in the germline V gene. There are 14 residues in the CDR3. Trimming left V 4 bases short and J 9 bases short, with 16 bases between. CDR3: CASSSTRVHGEQFF. The DNA of the CDR3 is TGTGCCAGCAGCTCGACCCGCGTACATGGTGAGCAGTTCTTC.

V and J are TRBV28 and TRBJ2-3; 16 bases fit TRBD2. The CDR3 is 17 residues long. V dropped 1 base and J dropped 8; count of bases not matched to a gene: 6. In germline, CDR1 is MDHEN, CDR2 SYDVKM. This CDR3 reads CASSLLGLAGGPGTQYF. The CDR3 nucleotides are TGTGCCAGCAGTTTATTGGGACTAGCGGGAGGGCCTGGTACGCAGTATTTT. Combining the CDR3 with reference TRBV28 and TRBJ2-3 gives the whole variable domain DVKVTQSSRYLVKRTGEKVFLECVQDMDHENMFWYRQDPGLGLRLIYFSYDVKMKEKGDIPEGYSVSREKKERFSLILESASTNQTSMYLCASSLLGLAGGPGTQYFGPGTRLTVL.

The V call is TRBV6-6, the J call TRBJ1-2; 9 bases agree with TRBD1. The CDR3 contains 12 residues. The V gene's germline CDR1 is MNHNY and CDR2 SVGAGI (reference sequence). Unmatched junction bases numbered 3, after V lost 4 bases and J lost 9 bases. CDR3 protein: CASSWDRVRYTF. The CDR3 DNA reads TGTGCCAGCAGTTGGGACAGGGTACGCTACACCTTC.

The rearrangement links TRBV5-5 to TRBJ1-1; D not certain. Trimming took off 3 bases at V and 0 bases at J, with 12 bases between the two ends. Germline V gene lookup returns CDR1 SGHKS and CDR2 YYEKEE (reference sequence). The CDR3 loop spans 15 amino acids. The CDR3 DNA is TGTGCCAGCAGCTCAAGTAGAGAAATGAACACTGAAGCTTTCTTT. This encodes CASSSSREMNTEAFF.

V usage is TRBV19 and J usage is TRBJ2-5; no reliable D call. V lost 3 bases, J lost 4 bases, and 21 bases lay in between. CDR3 length equals 17 residues. Germline V gives CDR1 LNHDA, CDR2 SQIVND (reference sequence). CDR3 in amino acids: CASSIRAGSNGVETQYF. The CDR3, as DNA: TGTGCCAGTAGTATTAGGGCCGGATCAAACGGCGTAGAGACCCAGTACTTC.

The chain links TRBV5-6 to TRBJ2-7, with 7 nucleotides matching TRBD2. V was clipped by 2 bases and J by 0 bases; unmatched bases: 5. The CDR3 length is 15 residues. Germline V gene lookup returns CDR1 SGHDT and CDR2 YYEEEE. The CDR3 loop is CASSLGRADSYEQYF. In nucleotides, the CDR3 is TGTGCCAGCAGCTTAGGGAGGGCAGACTCCTACGAGCAGTACTTC. Looking up the rest from reference TRBV5-6 and TRBJ2-7 gives the full variable domain: DAGVTQSPTHLIKTRGQQVTLRCSPKSGHDTVSWYQQALGQGPQFIFQYYEEEERQRGNFPDRFSGHQFPNYSSELNVNALLLGDSALYLCASSLGRADSYEQYFGPGTRLTVT.

The chain combines TRBV7-3 with TRBJ2-3; 8 nucleotides match TRBD2. Germline CDR1 is SGHTA and CDR2 is FQGTGA. This CDR3 contains 18 residues. V shed 5 bases, J shed 1 base, and the junction held 14 bases outside the gene matches. CDR3 region: CASSLWGGGGTRTDTQYF. CDR3 DNA: TGTGCCAGCAGCCTATGGGGAGGCGGGGGGACCCGCACAGATACGCAGTATTTT.

The V and J genes are TRBV19 and TRBJ2-3, with TRBD2 identical over 9 bases. The CDR3 is 13 amino acids. Germline V gives CDR1 LNHDA, CDR2 SQIVND (reference sequence). The junction had 2 bases not matched to a gene; V was cut back by 10 bases and J by 0 bases. The CDR3 coding sequence is TGTGCCACAGGGACTAGCAGCACAGATACGCAGTATTTT. Translated, it gives CATGTSSTDTQYF.

The chain is built from TRBV18 and TRBJ1-2; 12 bases agree with TRBD1. Losses at the gene ends were 3 bases for V and 2 bases for J; bases not matched to a gene: 4. Germline V lookup: CDR1 KGHSH, CDR2 LQKENI. The CDR3 length is 16 residues. The CDR3 bases are TGTGCCAGCTCACCGACCGGGACAGGGGGCAACTATGGCTACACCTTC. Its protein is CASSPTGTGGNYGYTF.

The V gene is TRBV27, the J gene TRBJ2-5, with 7 bases identical to TRBD1. The DNA end favors TRBJ2-7, so the J call may be wrong. Per germline, CDR1 MNHEY and CDR2 SMNVEV (reference sequence). This CDR3 region has 14 residues. The DNA of the CDR3 is TGTGCCAGCAGTTCACGGACAGGTTTCTACGAGCAGTACTTC. Protein: CASSSRTGFYEQYF.

This clone was seen a few times. The rearrangement uses TRBV27 and TRBJ1-1; 8 bases are a match to TRBD1. The V and J ends lost 3 bases and 1 base, in that order; junction bases with no gene match: 1. The CDR3 is made up of 14 amino acids. Per the germline V gene, CDR1 is MNHEY and CDR2 is SMNVEV (reference sequence). The CDR3 loop is CASSLTGENTEAFF. The DNA for the CDR3 is TGTGCCAGCAGTTTGACAGGGGAGAACACTGAAGCTTTCTTT.

This clone was detected once. The rearrangement uses TRBV5-1 and TRBJ1-5, with a tentative D call TRBD1 (6 bases). Trimming shortened V by 4 bases and J by 1 base, and 12 bases separated the two germline ends. From germline, CDR1 is SGHRS and CDR2 YFSETQ. CDR3 length equals 15 residues. This CDR3 reads CASSPGQWSNQPQHF. For the CDR3, the DNA is TGCGCCAGCAGCCCCGGACAGTGGAGCAATCAGCCCCAGCATTTT.

The sample holds a few counts of this clone. The chain is built from TRBV27 and TRBJ2-4; D is undetermined. Trimming removed 4 bases at V and 0 bases at J, with 10 bases between. Germline V CDR1 and CDR2: MNHEY, SMNVEV (reference sequence). This CDR3 has 15 amino acids. CDR3 DNA sequence: TGTGCCAGCAGTTCTCCGACCGGAGCCAAAAACATTCAGTACTTC. As protein: CASSSPTGAKNIQYF.